The next 18 T cell receptor beta chains were all read from a single sample in a study of blood T cell repertoires in COVID-19. The data were produced by immunoSEQ multiplex PCR, yet TCRdb's version contains in-frame clones alone and is incomplete. Of around 160,000 clones listed, approximately 92% are singletons. Sequenced: peripheral blood. These receptors originate from a man aged 18 to 30 with COVID-19, enrolled during active disease.

The chain combines TRBV7-3 with TRBJ2-1, with a weak D call TRBD2 (6 bases). The CDR3 runs 15 residues. In germline, CDR1 is SGHTA, CDR2 FQGTGA. V was shortened by 5 bases and J by 1 base, with 12 bases between the two germline ends. This chain's CDR3 is CASSPHGRSYNEQFF. For the CDR3, the DNA is TGTGCCAGCAGCCCCCACGGGAGATCCTACAATGAGCAGTTCTTC.

J is TRBJ2-7 and V is TRBV7-3, with TRBD2 identical over 7 bases. Germline V gene sequence: CDR1 SGHTA, CDR2 FQGTGA. The CDR3 is made up of 17 amino acids. V lost 6 bases, J lost 2 bases, and 16 bases stayed unmatched. The CDR3 reads CASSYLAAGPLTYEQYF. In nucleotides, the CDR3 is TGTGCCAGCAGTTACCTCGCAGCGGGACCTCTTACCTACGAGCAGTACTTC.

The genes are TRBV6-1 and TRBJ2-7; possible D gene TRBD2, 5 bases. V was shortened by 1 base and J by 4 bases, with 14 bases between the two germline ends. CDR1 MNHNS and CDR2 SASEGT come from the germline V gene. This CDR3 comprises 15 residues. The CDR3 reads CASSEGLGVGYEQYF. CDR3 DNA: TGTGCCAGCAGTGAAGGGTTGGGAGTCGGATACGAGCAGTACTTC.

This chain links TRBV30 with TRBJ1-5; TRBD1 is a possible D gene (6 bases). V gave up 3 bases and J gave up 2 bases, with 14 bases separating them. Per germline, CDR1 GTSNPN and CDR2 SVGIG (reference sequence). The CDR3 is made up of 15 amino acids. The CDR3 DNA sequence: TGTGCCTGGAGCGCTTGGGACATCGGCAATCAGCCCCAGCATTTT. It is translated as CAWSAWDIGNQPQHF.

The V call is TRBV9, the J call TRBJ2-2, with TRBD2 as a possible D gene (5 bases). V was trimmed by 0 bases and J by 2 bases, leaving 11 bases between them. CDR1 and CDR2 from the germline V gene are SGDLS and YYNGEE. The CDR3 is made up of 16 amino acids. CDR3 DNA sequence: TGTGCCAGCAGCGTAGAGGTGGACTCTAACACCGGGGAGCTGTTTTTT. This gives the protein CASSVEVDSNTGELFF.

The chain recombines TRBV28 with TRBJ1-5; D perhaps matches TRBD1 (6 bases). V was cut by 6 bases and J by 4 bases, with 10 bases left in between. Germline CDR1 reads MDHEN; CDR2 reads SYDVKM. The CDR3 has 13 residues. As DNA, the CDR3 is TGTGCCAGCAGGCGAAGGGGGAATCAGCCCCAGCATTTT. Amino acids: CASRRRGNQPQHF.

This rearrangement joins TRBV28 to TRBJ1-1, with D possibly being TRBD1 (5 bases). The germline V gene has CDR1 MDHEN and CDR2 SYDVKM. Trimming left V 6 bases short and J 3 bases short, with 23 bases between. This CDR3 contains 17 residues. The DNA for the CDR3 is TGTGCCAGCAGCTCATTCGGACGGGGGGAAGGGGACACTGAAGCTTTCTTT. Its translation: CASSSFGRGEGDTEAFF.

V and J are TRBV7-6 and TRBJ2-1, with TRBD2 matching 11 bases. After removal of 4 bases from V and 10 bases from J, the junction contained 12 bases not matched to a gene. CDR3 length equals 16 residues. The germline gives CDR1 SGHVS, CDR2 FNYEAQ. CDR3 amino acids: CASSSQMGTSGAEQFF. CDR3 nucleotide sequence: TGTGCCAGCAGCTCCCAGATGGGGACTAGCGGAGCCGAGCAGTTCTTC.

The chain employs TRBV5-4 and TRBJ2-5; TRBD2 might be the D (8 bases). Germline CDR1 reads SGHNT; CDR2 reads YYREEE (reference sequence). This CDR3 has 17 amino acids. V lost 4 bases and J lost 5, with 24 bases in between. CDR3 nucleotides: TGTGCCAGCAGCCTGAGGGGGCGGGAGGAGTCTTTGGAGACCCAGTACTTC. Protein sequence: CASSLRGREESLETQYF. Variable domain in full (rest from reference TRBV5-4 and TRBJ2-5): ETGVTQSPTHLIKTRGQQVTLRCSSQSGHNTVSWYQQALGQGPQFIFQYYREEENGRGNFPPRFSGLQFPNYSSELNVNALELDDSALYLCASSLRGREESLETQYFGPGTRLLVL.

The chain recombines TRBV5-1 with TRBJ2-1; TRBD2 is a possible D gene (6 bases). V lost 4 bases to trimming and J lost 1 base, with 12 bases between them. There are 15 residues in the CDR3. The V gene's germline CDR1 is SGHRS and CDR2 YFSETQ. CDR3 coding DNA: TGCGCCAGCAGCCCAGCGGGTGGGTCCTACAATGAGCAGTTCTTC. Residues: CASSPAGGSYNEQFF.

The count of this clone is one. The chain joins TRBV7-2 to TRBJ2-5; TRBD1 matches at 10 bases. The V and J ends lost 5 bases and 5 bases, in that order; junction bases with no gene match: 8. Germline V gene data show CDR1 as SGHTA and CDR2 as FQGNSA. CDR3 size: 15 residues. The CDR3 region has the DNA TGTGCCAGCAGCCCAGACAGGGGGCCCGGGGAGACCCAGTACTTC. Encoded protein: CASSPDRGPGETQYF.

This chain connects TRBV4-2 to TRBJ2-7, with a weak D call TRBD2 (6 bases). The germline V gene encodes CDR1 LGHNA and CDR2 YNFKEQ. The CDR3 is made up of 13 amino acids. V lost 2 bases to trimming and J lost 10 bases, with 15 bases between them. The CDR3 here is CASSQKHKGGQYF. In nucleotides, the CDR3 is TGTGCCAGCAGCCAAAAACACAAGGGAGGACAGTACTTC.

This chain uses TRBV7-9 with TRBJ1-5; TRBD1 aligns across 9 bases. Germline V gene lookup returns CDR1 SEHNR and CDR2 FQNEAQ (reference sequence). V lost 4 bases, J lost 3 bases, and 4 bases stayed unmatched. The CDR3 covers 15 residues. CDR3 sequence: CASSSTGGINQPQHF. The CDR3 coding sequence is TGTGCCAGCAGCTCGACAGGGGGGATCAATCAGCCCCAGCATTTT.

This chain uses TRBV5-5 with TRBJ2-7; 14 bases match TRBD2. After removal of 4 bases from V and 4 bases from J, the junction contained 7 bases not matched to a gene. In germline, CDR1 is SGHKS, CDR2 YYEKEE (reference sequence). This CDR3 spans 16 amino acids. In DNA form, the CDR3 reads TGTGCCAGCAGCCTAGGACTAGCGGGAGGTATATACGAGCAGTACTTC. Encoded protein: CASSLGLAGGIYEQYF.

V and J are TRBV5-1 and TRBJ1-1, with 7 bases identical to TRBD1. Trimming at V came to 0 bases and at J to 0 bases, leaving 5 bases not matched to a gene. CDR1 is SGHRS and CDR2 is YFSETQ in the germline V gene. CDR3 length: 16 amino acids. CDR3 loop: CASSLGQGGMNTEAFF. CDR3 in DNA: TGCGCCAGCAGCTTGGGGCAGGGGGGCATGAACACTGAAGCTTTCTTT.

In its sample, this clone was seen a few times. J is TRBJ1-3 and V is TRBV9; unclear D gene. V lost 0 bases, J lost 0 bases, and 7 bases lay in between. Germline loops: CDR1 SGDLS, CDR2 YYNGEE. The CDR3 has 15 residues. As DNA, the CDR3 is TGTGCCAGCAGCGTAGGGAGTACCTCTGGAAACACCATATATTTT. Translation: CASSVGSTSGNTIYF.

V gene TRBV27 combines with J gene TRBJ2-7, with a weak D call TRBD2 (5 bases). CDR1 and CDR2 (germline): MNHEY, SMNVEV (reference sequence). Trimming removed 6 bases at V and 6 bases at J, with 6 bases between. The CDR3 consists of 10 residues. CDR3 bases: TGTGCCAGCAGCGGAGGCGAGCAGTACTTC. This encodes CASSGGEQYF.

This clone was recorded once. This chain joins TRBV5-8 and TRBJ2-5; TRBD1 matches 10 bases. In germline, CDR1 is SGHTS, CDR2 YDEGEE. V dropped 6 bases and J dropped 5; count of bases not matched to a gene: 10. This CDR3 has 15 amino acids. This CDR3 reads CASTYWDRGRETQYF. The CDR3 nucleotides read TGTGCCAGCACCTACTGGGACAGGGGCAGGGAGACCCAGTACTTC.